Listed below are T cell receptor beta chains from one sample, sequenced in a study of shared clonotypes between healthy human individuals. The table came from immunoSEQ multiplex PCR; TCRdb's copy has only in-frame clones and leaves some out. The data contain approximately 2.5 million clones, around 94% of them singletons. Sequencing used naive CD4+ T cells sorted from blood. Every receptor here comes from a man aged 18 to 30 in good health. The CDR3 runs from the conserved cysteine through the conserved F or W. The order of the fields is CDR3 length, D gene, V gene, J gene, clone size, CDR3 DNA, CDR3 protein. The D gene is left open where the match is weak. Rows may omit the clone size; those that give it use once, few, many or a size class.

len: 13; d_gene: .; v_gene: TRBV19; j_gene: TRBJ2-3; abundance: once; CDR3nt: TGTGCCAGTAGTATTAAGGTTCCAGATACGCAGTATTTT; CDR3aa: CASSIKVPDTQYF
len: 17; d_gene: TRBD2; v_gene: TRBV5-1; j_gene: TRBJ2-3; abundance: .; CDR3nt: TGCGCCAGCAGCCCCGGGCTAGCGGAGGTGTCGACAGATACGCAGTATTTT; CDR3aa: CASSPGLAEVSTDTQYF
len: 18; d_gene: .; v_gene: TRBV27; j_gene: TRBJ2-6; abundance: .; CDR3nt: TGTGCCAGCAGTCTGCCGGGACACTCTGACTCTGGGGCCAACGTCCTGACTTTC; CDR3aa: CASSLPGHSDSGANVLTF
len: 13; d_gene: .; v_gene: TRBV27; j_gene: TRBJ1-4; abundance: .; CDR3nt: TGTGCCAGCAGTTTAACGGGCGAGGAAAAACTGTTTTTT; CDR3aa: CASSLTGEEKLFF
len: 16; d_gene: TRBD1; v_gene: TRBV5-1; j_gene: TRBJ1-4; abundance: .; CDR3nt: TGCGCCAGCAGCTACCGGACAGGGGCAACTAATGAAAAACTGTTTTTT; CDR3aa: CASSYRTGATNEKLFF
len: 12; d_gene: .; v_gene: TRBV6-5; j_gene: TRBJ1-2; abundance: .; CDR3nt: TGTGCCAGCAGCCATCCGGGGTATGGCTACACCTTC; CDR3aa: CASSHPGYGYTF
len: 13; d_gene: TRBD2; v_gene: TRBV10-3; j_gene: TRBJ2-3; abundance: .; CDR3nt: TGTGCCATTGGTTCCGGGGGGGTAGATACGCAGTATTTT; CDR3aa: CAIGSGGVDTQYF
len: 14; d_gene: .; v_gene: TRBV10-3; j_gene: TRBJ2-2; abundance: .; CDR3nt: TGTGCCATCAGTGAGGGACCTGGCACCGGGGAGCTGTTTTTT; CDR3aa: CAISEGPGTGELFF
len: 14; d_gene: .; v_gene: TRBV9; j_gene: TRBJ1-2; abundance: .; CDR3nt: TGTGCCAGCTCACTGGGACCTACTAACTATGGCTACACCTTC; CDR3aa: CASSLGPTNYGYTF
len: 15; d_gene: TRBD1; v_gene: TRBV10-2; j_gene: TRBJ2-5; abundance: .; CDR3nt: TGCGCCAGCAGTGAACCGGACAGGGGGCTGGAGACCCAGTACTTC; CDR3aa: CASSEPDRGLETQYF
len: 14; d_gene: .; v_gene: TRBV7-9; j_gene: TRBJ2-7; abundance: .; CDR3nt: TGTGCCAGCAGCTTTGCCGGGGTCTCCTACGAGCAGTACTTC; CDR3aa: CASSFAGVSYEQYF
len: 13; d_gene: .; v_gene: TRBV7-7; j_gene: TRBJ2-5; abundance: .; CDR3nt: TGTGCTAGCAGCTTCAACAGGGAAGAGACCCAGTACTTC; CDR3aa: CASSFNREETQYF
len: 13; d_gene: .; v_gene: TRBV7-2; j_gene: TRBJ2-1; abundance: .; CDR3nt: TGTGCCAGCAGCTTAGGGGTCAGGGTTGAGCAGTTCTTC; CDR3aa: CASSLGVRVEQFF
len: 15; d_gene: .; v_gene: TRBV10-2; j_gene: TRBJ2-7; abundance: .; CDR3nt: TGCGCCAGCAGTGAAGATTTCTCCAAACGAGACGAGCAGTACTTC; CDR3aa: CASSEDFSKRDEQYF
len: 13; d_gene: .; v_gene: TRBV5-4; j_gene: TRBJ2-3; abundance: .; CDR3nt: TGTGCCAGCAGCTGGCGGGGCACAGATACGCAGTATTTT; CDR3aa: CASSWRGTDTQYF
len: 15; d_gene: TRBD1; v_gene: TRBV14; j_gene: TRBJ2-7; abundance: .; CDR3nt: TGTGCCAGCAGCTTGACGGGGACAGTTCCCTACGAGCAGTACTTC; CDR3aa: CASSLTGTVPYEQYF
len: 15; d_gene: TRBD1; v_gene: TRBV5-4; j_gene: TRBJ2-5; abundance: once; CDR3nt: TGTGCCAGCAGCTCGGGACAGGGTGGTGGAGAGACCCAGTACTTC; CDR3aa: CASSSGQGGGETQYF
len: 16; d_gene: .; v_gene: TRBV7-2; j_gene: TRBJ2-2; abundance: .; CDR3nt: TGTGCCAGCAGCTTAGCGAGGGGGAGGGACACCGGGGAGCTGTTTTTT; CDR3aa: CASSLARGRDTGELFF
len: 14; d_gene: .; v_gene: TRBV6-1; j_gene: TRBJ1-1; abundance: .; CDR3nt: TGTGCCAGCAGCGACGGTGGATCGGGCACTGAAGCTTTCTTT; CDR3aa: CASSDGGSGTEAFF
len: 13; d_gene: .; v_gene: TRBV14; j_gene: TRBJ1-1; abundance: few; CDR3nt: TGTGCCAGCAGCCAAGAGAAGTGGACTGAAGCTTTCTTT; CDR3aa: CASSQEKWTEAFF
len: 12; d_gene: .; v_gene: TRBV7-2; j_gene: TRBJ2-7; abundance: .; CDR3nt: TGTGCCAGCAGCTCAAATGGCTACGAGCAGTACTTC; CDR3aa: CASSSNGYEQYF
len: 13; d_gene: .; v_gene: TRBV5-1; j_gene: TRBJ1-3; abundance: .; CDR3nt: TGCGCCAGCAGCTTGGCTAGTGGAAACACCATATATTTT; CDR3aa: CASSLASGNTIYF
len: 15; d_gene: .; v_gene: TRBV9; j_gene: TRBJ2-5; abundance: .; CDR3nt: TGTGCCAGCAGCGTAGATAGTGGGGGCCAAGAGACCCAGTACTTC; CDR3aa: CASSVDSGGQETQYF